This is a list of T cell receptor beta chains from one sample in a study of cytomegalovirus exposure and HLA in healthy donors. Here immunoSEQ multiplex PCR was the method, and the copy in TCRdb shows in-frame clones only, minus some. The table records 150,000 to 180,000 clones, more than 60% of them present only once. The sequencing input was PBMCs. These receptor sequences come from a woman aged 40 to 55 in good health and CMV-seronegative. Each CDR3 is given without its conserved first and last residue. D genes are given only for firm matches.

j_gene	d_gene	v_gene	len	CDR3aa
TRBJ1-2	TRBD1	TRBV25-1	12	ASSAWTGNYGYT
-	TRBD1	TRBV29-1	12	SVKTGLSSYEQY
TRBJ1-2	-	TRBV7-9	10	ASSSRGDGYT
TRBJ2-3	TRBD1	TRBV2	12	ASRDRLSTDTQY
TRBJ2-2	-	TRBV6-5	14	ASSLGAGIGTGELF
TRBJ2-1	-	TRBV18	12	ASSPLRGPNEQF
TRBJ1-2	TRBD1	TRBV30	15	AWTSGTGAIINYGYT
TRBJ1-5	-	TRBV6-5	11	ASTPLRGQPQH
TRBJ1-1	-	TRBV29-1	14	SVGRWQGKMNTEAF
TRBJ1-1	-	TRBV28	13	ASSSGTVGGTEAF
TRBJ2-5	TRBD2	TRBV7-7	13	ASSLGTSGRETQY
TRBJ2-7	TRBD2	TRBV5-1	15	ASSDGLAGPSSYEQY
TRBJ2-4	-	TRBV5-1	12	ASSLSLTDNIQY
TRBJ1-2	-	TRBV5-8	9	ASSRRDGYT
TRBJ2-2	-	TRBV10-1	13	ASSRDRVGTGELF
TRBJ2-3	TRBD1	TRBV10-3	12	AISGGGSVDTQY